This T cell receptor beta chain was observed in a study of blood T cell repertoires in COVID-19. The overall study: Acute-phase and convalescent COVID-19 samples originated in the United States, Italy and Spain.

Under the authors' procedure: Amplified reference gene primers provided the basis for estimating nucleated cell counts. The assay was immunoSEQ multiplex PCR, and TCRdb's table has in-frame clones only and misses some. That table is the source of V, J and clone size, and D and trimming were worked out from the DNA. The table has 360,000 or so clones, roughly 91% seen once. Self-reported history from a screening survey and questionnaire set each donor's cohort. Donors of Cohort 3 who recovered were those that had two negative PCRs, clearance, or symptom resolution. V gave up 1 base and J gave up 5 bases, with 12 bases separating them. Germline-derived CDR1 and CDR2 are LGHDT and YNNKEL (reference sequence). The CDR3 is made up of 15 amino acids.

The sequenced material came from PBMCs or T cells enriched from blood (not recorded which). This clonotype originated in a woman in her twenties or thirties who had recovered from COVID-19. The V gene is TRBV3-1 (or the pseudogene TRBV3-2), the J gene TRBJ2-1; no definite D call. DNA of the CDR3: TGTGCCAGCAGCCAAGCCGGTGCCCCAAACAATGAGCAGTTCTTC. Its protein product is CASSQAGAPNNEQFF.